This entry lists 30 T cell receptor beta chains sequenced from one sample in a study of regulatory T cells in long-lasting Graves disease. TCR beta libraries were built with iRepertoire HTBI primers and Arm-PCR of CDR3 regions. TCRdb re-called the multiplex PCR reads with MiXCR, one entry per CDR3 protein. The profile shows around 250,000 distinct CDR3 sequences, around 20% of them singletons. Time point in this sample: newly diagnosed GD, antithyroid drugs for less than 3 months. PBMCs were the source of the RNA used for TCR sequencing. The sample was peripheral blood mononuclear cells (PBMCs), taken at new diagnosis, from a patient treated with antithyroid drugs. The source is a female donor with Graves disease.

This clonotype was counted between two and nine times. The rearrangement uses TRBV9 and TRBJ2-2; D remains unclear. CDR3 size: 13 residues. V was trimmed by 0 bases and J by 6 bases, leaving 6 bases between them. CDR1 is SGDLS and CDR2 is YYNGEE in the germline V gene. CDR3 protein: CASSVDSPGELFF. In DNA, the CDR3 is TGTGCCAGCAGCGTAGACAGCCCCGGGGAGCTGTTTTTT.

This clonotype was detected ten times or more. The chain has TRBV12-3 or TRBV12-4 and TRBJ2-3, with a tentative D call TRBD2 (6 bases). Deletions cut 4 bases from V and 3 bases from J, with 17 bases between. The CDR3 loop spans 16 amino acids. CDR3 loop: CASSSRRAGRTDTQYF. The CDR3 region has the DNA TGTGCCAGCAGTTCTCGGAGGGCCGGAAGAACAGATACGCAGTATTTT.

This clonotype was seen many times. The chain is built from TRBV20-1 and TRBJ2-3; D gene unclear. The CDR3 sequence is 13 residues long. The V end lost 6 bases, the J end lost 3 bases, and 13 bases lay between the germline ends. In germline, CDR1 is DFQATT, CDR2 SNEGSKA (reference sequence). The CDR3 loop is CSANFFGTDTQYF. The CDR3 DNA is TGCAGTGCAAACTTCTTTGGGACAGATACGCAGTATTTT.

Ten or more counts support this clonotype. This sequence joins TRBV18 and TRBJ1-1; D unclear. The germline V and J ends were trimmed by 4 bases and 1 base, with 10 bases remaining between them. CDR1 and CDR2 (germline): KGHSH, LQKENI. The CDR3 sequence is 14 residues long. The CDR3 protein is CASSQTDTNTEAFF. The CDR3 nucleotides read TGTGCCAGCTCACAGACGGATACGAACACTGAAGCTTTCTTT.

In its sample, this clonotype was seen many times. V gene TRBV19 combines with J gene TRBJ1-5, with D possibly matching TRBD1 (5 bases). V lost 3 bases, J lost 6 bases, and 15 bases lay in between. CDR3 length: 15 residues. Germline V gene sequence: CDR1 LNHDA, CDR2 SQIVND (reference sequence). The CDR3, as DNA: TGTGCCAGTAGTATCGGGGGTGGGTTGGGTCAGCCCCAGCATTTT. Translated, it gives CASSIGGGLGQPQHF.

This clonotype appeared a few times. J is TRBJ2-7 and V is TRBV7-9; D unclear. Per the germline V gene, CDR1 is SEHNR and CDR2 is FQNEAQ (reference sequence). Trimming took 8 bases from V and 4 from J, leaving 15 bases between them. The CDR3 length is 13 residues. In DNA form, the CDR3 reads TGTGCCAGCGAGGTGGCAGGCTTGTACGAGCAGTACTTC. Amino acid sequence: CASEVAGLYEQYF.

The chain joins TRBV30 to TRBJ1-1; D may be TRBD1 (5 bases). V lost 1 base to trimming and J lost 6 bases, with 6 bases between them. Germline lookup yields CDR1 GTSNPN and CDR2 SVGIG (reference sequence). The CDR3 extends over 11 amino acids. CDR3 protein: CAWSGGAEAFF. The CDR3 nucleotides read TGTGCCTGGAGTGGGGGGGCTGAAGCTTTCTTT.

This clonotype has a count of ten or more. V gene TRBV6-2 or TRBV6-3 combines with J gene TRBJ2-3, with D tentatively TRBD1 (6 bases). Trimming took 5 bases from V and 1 from J, leaving 10 bases between them. Germline-derived CDR1 and CDR2 are MNHEY and SVGEGT. There are 14 residues in the CDR3. Here the CDR3 DNA reads TGTGCCAGCAGTACCCACAGGGGCACAGATACGCAGTATTTT. This encodes CASSTHRGTDTQYF.

This clonotype was seen a handful of times. CDR3 sequence: CASSVGTSGRAGYEQYF. The CDR3 DNA reads TGTGCCAGCAGCGTAGGGACTAGCGGGAGGGCCGGGTACGAGCAGTACTTC. The V gene is TRBV9, the J gene TRBJ2-7; 15 nucleotides agree with TRBD2. The CDR3 extends over 17 amino acids. Per germline, CDR1 SGDLS and CDR2 YYNGEE. J lost 4 bases, V lost 0 bases, and 5 bases had no gene match.

This clonotype was counted at least ten times. V gene TRBV6-1 combines with J gene TRBJ1-1, with no clear D. Trimming removed 1 base from V and 2 bases from J, with 5 bases in between. Germline CDR1 is MNHNS and CDR2 is SASEGT. The CDR3 runs to 13 residues. The CDR3 DNA is TGTGCCAGCAGTGAAGTCTACAACACTGAAGCTTTCTTT. It translates to CASSEVYNTEAFF.

This clonotype appeared many times. V and J are TRBV5-4 and TRBJ2-2, with D possibly being TRBD1 (5 bases). CDR3 size: 15 residues. The germline V gene encodes CDR1 SGHNT and CDR2 YYREEE (reference sequence). V was shortened by 4 bases and J by 4 bases, with 14 bases between the two germline ends. CDR3 bases: TGTGCCAGCAGCCTCCTTTGGGGCGGCACCGGGGAGCTGTTTTTT. Amino acid sequence: CASSLLWGGTGELFF.

This clonotype was detected ten times or more. This chain links TRBV6-7 with TRBJ2-7, with TRBD1 matching over 10 bases. TRBV6-7 is labeled an ORF, and its function is uncertain. This CDR3 contains 14 residues. Trimming at V came to 8 bases and at J to 2 bases, leaving 6 bases not matched to a gene. CDR3 sequence (DNA): TGTGCCAGCGGCTACGGGACAGGGGCCTACGAGCAGTACTTC. This translates into CASGYGTGAYEQYF.

This clonotype showed up many times. The chain recombines TRBV15 with TRBJ1-2; 11 bases map to TRBD1. CDR1 is LNHNV and CDR2 is YYDKDF in the germline V gene (reference sequence). The CDR3 has 15 residues. V shed 1 base and J 7 bases; nucleotides not matched to a gene: 5. The chain's CDR3 is CATSRVGQGGTGYTF. CDR3 sequence (DNA): TGTGCCACCAGCAGAGTGGGACAGGGGGGAACTGGCTACACCTTC. The full variable domain, with the rest looked up from reference TRBV15 and TRBJ1-2, is DAMVIQNPRYQVTQFGKPVTLSCSQTLNHNVMYWYQQKSSQAPKLLFHYYDKDFNNEADTPDNFQSRRPNTSFCFLDIRSPGLGDTAMYLCATSRVGQGGTGYTFGSGTRLTVV.

This clonotype was picked up many times. The chain couples TRBV27 to TRBJ1-5, with a possible D match to TRBD1 (5 bases). Trimming left V 6 bases short and J 3 bases short, with 12 bases between. This CDR3 has 14 amino acids. CDR1 and CDR2 (germline): MNHEY, SMNVEV (reference sequence). The CDR3 DNA is TGTGCCAGCAGCCAAGGGGATAACAATCAGCCCCAGCATTTT. Translating gives CASSQGDNNQPQHF.

There are many counts of this clonotype. The chain is built from TRBV11-3 and TRBJ2-5; TRBD2 aligns across 12 bases. Germline CDR1 is SGHNT and CDR2 is YENEEA. This CDR3 spans 15 amino acids. V was clipped by 5 bases and J by 5 bases; unmatched bases: 6. Here the CDR3 DNA reads TGTGCCAGCAGCCGACTAGCGGGGGTTAAGGAGACCCAGTACTTC. It translates to CASSRLAGVKETQYF.

This clonotype was detected ten times or more. V is TRBV19 and J is TRBJ2-5, with D perhaps TRBD1 or TRBD2 (5 bases each). This CDR3 comprises 14 residues. V was pared by 3 bases and J by 4 bases, with 12 bases between. CDR1 and CDR2 (germline): LNHDA, SQIVND (reference sequence). CDR3 protein: CASSMRGGGETQYF. The CDR3 DNA is TGTGCCAGTAGTATGAGGGGTGGGGGAGAGACCCAGTACTTC. Full variable domain (remainder filled in from reference TRBV19 and TRBJ2-5): DGGITQSPKYLFRKEGQNVTLSCEQNLNHDAMYWYRQDPGQGLRLIYYSQIVNDFQKGDIAEGYSVSREKKESFPLTVTSAQKNPTAFYLCASSMRGGGETQYFGPGTRLLVL.

V usage is TRBV14 and J usage is TRBJ2-7; TRBD2 matches 16 bases. The length of the CDR3 is 18 residues. Germline CDR1 and CDR2: SGHDN and FVKESK. With 8 bases clipped from V and 4 bases from J, the junction kept 14 bases outside the gene matches. This chain's CDR3 is CASSPGGTSGRAGYEQYF. The CDR3 region has the DNA TGTGCCAGCTCCCCCGGGGGGACTAGCGGGAGGGCCGGGTACGAGCAGTACTTC.

This clonotype was detected many times. The chain joins TRBV7-2 to TRBJ1-4; unclear D gene. Trimming took off 4 bases at V and 8 bases at J, with 14 bases between the two ends. This CDR3 is 14 amino acids long. Germline CDR1 SGHTA, CDR2 FQGNSA. DNA of the CDR3: TGTGCCAGCAGCTCCGTCGGGTTAAAGGAAAAACTGTTTTTT. Translated, it gives CASSSVGLKEKLFF.

Concerning this clonotype itself: This clone may be a read error of a much larger clone one base away. CDR3 loop: CASRSDNYNEQSF. The CDR3 bases are TGCGCCAGCAGGTCCGACAATTACAATGAGCAGTCCTTC. This chain uses TRBV10-2 with TRBJ2-1; D not resolved. CDR1 is WSHSY, CDR2 SAAADI, per germline. CDR3 length equals 13 residues.

Ten or more counts support this clonotype. The CDR3 here is CASSEASYRVGETQYF. The CDR3 region has the DNA TGTGCCAGCAGTGAAGCTAGCTACAGAGTGGGTGAGACCCAGTACTTC. The chain has TRBV6-1 and TRBJ2-5; D is uncertain. The V end was cut by 0 bases, the J end by 5 bases, with 16 bases between. From germline, CDR1 is MNHNS and CDR2 SASEGT. The CDR3 is 16 residues long.

This clonotype has a count of ten or more. V usage is TRBV9 and J usage is TRBJ1-1; 9 nucleotides match TRBD1. V lost 3 bases and J lost 4; bases outside the gene matches: 7. Germline CDR1 and CDR2: SGDLS and YYNGEE. The CDR3 is 15 amino acids. In DNA, the CDR3 is TGTGCCAGCAGCGGAATACAGGGGGCGACCACTGAAGCTTTCTTT. Residues: CASSGIQGATTEAFF.

There are many counts of this clonotype. The rearrangement joins TRBV19 to TRBJ1-6; TRBD1 agrees at 9 bases. Germline V gene lookup returns CDR1 LNHDA and CDR2 SQIVND (reference sequence). The CDR3 spans 14 residues. V lost 5 bases, J lost 9 bases, and 5 bases stayed unmatched. The CDR3 bases are TGTGCCAGTAGTCCGGGACAGGGCACTTCACCCCTCCACTTT. The encoded protein is CASSPGQGTSPLHF.

There are many counts of this clonotype. V usage is TRBV7-2 and J usage is TRBJ2-5; 11 positions agree with TRBD1. The junction had 5 bases not matched to a gene; V was cut back by 6 bases and J by 2 bases. This CDR3 is built from 15 residues. CDR1 is SGHTA and CDR2 is FQGNSA in the germline V gene. The CDR3, as DNA: TGTGCCAGCAGGGGGGGACAGGGGGGTCAAGAGACCCAGTACTTC. It specifies CASRGGQGGQETQYF.

This clonotype was counted many times. The chain joins TRBV11-2 to TRBJ2-3; TRBD2 aligns across 7 bases. The trim removed 2 bases at V and 4 bases at J, leaving 6 bases unmatched. CDR1 and CDR2 from the germline V gene are SGHAT and FQNNGV. The length of the CDR3 is 15 residues. The DNA for the CDR3 is TGTGCCAGCAGCTTACTAGCGGCTGGCCCAGATACGCAGTATTTT. Translation: CASSLLAAGPDTQYF.

The chain joins TRBV13 to TRBJ2-1; TRBD2 aligns across 13 bases. CDR1 and CDR2 (germline): PRHDT, FYEKMQ (reference sequence). The CDR3 has 15 residues. Trimming cost V 4 bases and J 8 bases; bases outside gene matches: 5. CDR3 DNA sequence: TGTGCCAGCAGCTCGGGACTAGCGGGAAGCTATGAGCAGTTCTTC. This codes for CASSSGLAGSYEQFF.

This clonotype was recorded many times. The chain uses TRBV30 and TRBJ1-1; no clear D gene. Looked up from germline, CDR1 is GTSNPN and CDR2 is SVGIG (reference sequence). This CDR3 spans 13 amino acids. The V end lost 3 bases, the J end lost 1 base, and 9 bases lay between the germline ends. CDR3 sequence: CAWSPPTNTEAFF. For the CDR3, the DNA is TGTGCCTGGAGCCCACCCACGAACACTGAAGCTTTCTTT.

The V and J genes are TRBV24-1 and TRBJ2-3; TRBD2 agrees at 12 bases. The CDR3 has 16 amino acids. Per germline, CDR1 KGHDR and CDR2 SFDVKD. Trimming cost V 2 bases and J 6 bases; bases outside gene matches: 5. DNA for the CDR3: TGTGCCACCAGTGATTGGGGACTAGCGGGTGTGGATACGCAGTATTTT. This translates into CATSDWGLAGVDTQYF.

This clonotype occurred many times. The genes are TRBV28 and TRBJ1-4; D not certain. Trimming removed 1 base at V and 8 bases at J, with 11 bases between. CDR1 and CDR2 from the germline V gene are MDHEN and SYDVKM. The CDR3 has 14 amino acids. CDR3 nucleotide sequence: TGTGCCAGCAGTTTATTATCTTCCCGGGAAAAACTGTTTTTT. Translated: CASSLLSSREKLFF.

Ten or more counts support this clonotype. The chain joins TRBV30 to TRBJ2-1; 9 nucleotides agree with TRBD1. CDR1 GTSNPN and CDR2 SVGIG come from the germline V gene (reference sequence). The CDR3 has 14 amino acids. Trimming removed 7 bases from V and 0 bases from J; junction bases left unmatched: 4. CDR3: CAFTGGSSYNEQFF. CDR3 nucleotides: TGTGCCTTTACAGGGGGCAGCTCCTACAATGAGCAGTTCTTC.

The V and J genes are TRBV19 and TRBJ2-5; D possibly corresponds to TRBD1 (5 bases). Looked up from germline, CDR1 is LNHDA and CDR2 is SQIVND (reference sequence). This CDR3 has 13 amino acids. The ends were cut back, 2 bases at V and 5 bases at J, with 9 bases in the middle. DNA of the CDR3: TGTGCCAGTAGTATACAGGGAAGGGAGACCCAGTACTTC. It encodes CASSIQGRETQYF.